Below are 10 T cell receptor beta chains sequenced from a single sample in a study of B cell selection in AIRE deficiency. The protocol was immunoSEQ multiplex PCR, while the TCRdb copy is restricted to in-frame clones and leaves out a portion. The data contain about 20,000 clones, more than 95% of them singletons. Conventional CD4 T cells were sorted as CD4+CD127+ cells. The specimen was conventional CD4+ T cells sorted from PBMCs. These receptors came from a human donor with AIRE deficiency.

The chain links TRBV2 to TRBJ2-7, with a possible D match to TRBD1 (6 bases). The CDR3 has 15 residues. With 0 bases removed from V and 1 base from J, the gap between germline ends came to 10 bases. Germline CDR1 is SNHLY and CDR2 is FYNNEI. CDR3 region: CASSEAMDSSYEQYF. In DNA form, the CDR3 reads TGTGCCAGCAGTGAAGCGATGGACAGTTCCTACGAGCAGTACTTC.

This chain connects TRBV19 to TRBJ1-6, with no clear D. V gave up 6 bases and J gave up 0 bases, with 12 bases separating them. The CDR3 runs 16 residues. The V gene's germline CDR1 is LNHDA and CDR2 SQIVND (reference sequence). Written as DNA, the CDR3 is TGTGCCAGTAGGCCCCCATCGAGCTCCTATAATTCACCCCTCCACTTT. Amino acids: CASRPPSSSYNSPLHF.

The rearrangement joins TRBV15 to TRBJ1-2; D is ambiguous. Germline V CDR1 and CDR2: LNHNV, YYDKDF (reference sequence). The V end was cut by 0 bases, the J end by 7 bases, with 6 bases between. CDR3 length: 12 residues. DNA of the CDR3: TGTGCCACCAGCAGAGAGGGTGGTGGCTACACCTTC. Its translation is CATSREGGGYTF. The entire variable domain, with the rest obtained from reference TRBV15 and TRBJ1-2, is as follows: DAMVIQNPRYQVTQFGKPVTLSCSQTLNHNVMYWYQQKSSQAPKLLFHYYDKDFNNEADTPDNFQSRRPNTSFCFLDIRSPGLGDTAMYLCATSREGGGYTFGSGTRLTVV.

The J gene is TRBJ1-1, the V gene TRBV29-1, with D hard to call. CDR1 and CDR2 (germline): SQVTM, ANQGSEA. With 6 bases removed from V and 1 base from J, the gap between germline ends came to 6 bases. The CDR3 totals 11 residues. CDR3 nucleotides: TGCAGCGTACGGCGGAACACTGAAGCTTTCTTT. Amino acid sequence: CSVRRNTEAFF.

This clone was seen once. The chain is built from TRBV9 and TRBJ1-2; 7 nucleotides agree with TRBD1. Germline lookup yields CDR1 SGDLS and CDR2 YYNGEE. Trimming took 4 bases from V and 4 from J; bases not matched to a gene: 10. The CDR3 is 15 residues long. The CDR3 protein is CASSPGGGVGYGYTF. The DNA for the CDR3 is TGTGCCAGCAGCCCAGGGGGAGGGGTGGGCTATGGCTACACCTTC.

The rearrangement uses TRBV5-8 and TRBJ1-5, with TRBD1 matching over 7 bases. The germline gives CDR1 SGHTS, CDR2 YDEGEE. J was trimmed by 3 bases and V by 4 bases; bases with no gene match: 16. The length of the CDR3 is 18 residues. CDR3 nucleotide sequence: TGTGCCAGCAGCCCAAACAGGGGCGGTGGGGGAATCAATCAGCCCCAGCATTTT. Translated, it gives CASSPNRGGGGINQPQHF. Together with reference TRBV5-8 and TRBJ1-5, the CDR3 gives the full variable domain: EAGVTQSPTHLIKTRGQQATLRCSPISGHTSVYWYQQALGLGLQFLLWYDEGEERNRGNFPPRFSGRQFPNYSSELNVNALELEDSALYLCASSPNRGGGGINQPQHFGDGTRLSIL.

V gene TRBV19 combines with J gene TRBJ1-2; D may be TRBD1 (6 bases). Per germline, CDR1 LNHDA and CDR2 SQIVND (reference sequence). The CDR3 extends over 15 amino acids. V was pared by 6 bases and J by 4 bases, with 18 bases between. The CDR3: CASSSGGGAPYGYTF. The CDR3, as DNA: TGTGCCAGTAGCTCCGGGGGGGGCGCCCCCTATGGCTACACCTTC. Using reference TRBV19 and TRBJ1-2 for the parts outside the CDR3, the full variable domain is DGGITQSPKYLFRKEGQNVTLSCEQNLNHDAMYWYRQDPGQGLRLIYYSQIVNDFQKGDIAEGYSVSREKKESFPLTVTSAQKNPTAFYLCASSSGGGAPYGYTFGSGTRLTVV.

For the CDR3, the DNA is TGTGCCAGCACCCCACGGACAGGGGAAGCGAATCAGCCCCAGCATTTT. Amino acid sequence: CASTPRTGEANQPQHF. This chain connects TRBV28 to TRBJ1-5; 9 bases are a match to TRBD1. The CDR3 is 16 residues long. The V gene end was trimmed by 7 bases and the J gene end by 4 bases; junction bases not matched to a gene: 11. Per germline, CDR1 MDHEN and CDR2 SYDVKM.

The CDR3, as DNA: TGTGCCAGTAGTGCCCGGGGGGTGGCCAATCAGCCCCAGCATTTT. Translating gives CASSARGVANQPQHF. The rearrangement uses TRBV19 and TRBJ1-5; D possibly corresponds to TRBD1 (5 bases). CDR3 size: 15 residues. V shed 5 bases and J shed 3 bases, with 14 bases lying between them. The germline CDR1 and CDR2 sequences are LNHDA and SQIVND (reference sequence).

This chain connects TRBV7-2 to TRBJ1-2; 10 nucleotides agree with TRBD1. The trim removed 3 bases at V and 2 bases at J, leaving 3 bases unmatched. The V gene's germline CDR1 is SGHTA and CDR2 FQGNSA. The CDR3 runs to 15 residues. The CDR3 sequence: CASSFPGQGNYGYTF. CDR3 DNA: TGTGCCAGCAGCTTTCCGGGACAGGGGAACTATGGCTACACCTTC.